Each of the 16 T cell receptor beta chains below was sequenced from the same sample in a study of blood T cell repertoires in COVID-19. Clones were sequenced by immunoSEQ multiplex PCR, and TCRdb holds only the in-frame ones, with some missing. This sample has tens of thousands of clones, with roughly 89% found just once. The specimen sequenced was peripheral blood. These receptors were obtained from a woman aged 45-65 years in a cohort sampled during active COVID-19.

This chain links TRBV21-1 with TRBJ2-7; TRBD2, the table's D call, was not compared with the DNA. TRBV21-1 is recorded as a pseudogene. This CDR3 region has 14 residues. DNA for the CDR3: TGTGCCAGCAGGAGTTTAGCGGAGAACTACGAGCAGTACTTC. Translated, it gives CASRSLAENYEQYF.

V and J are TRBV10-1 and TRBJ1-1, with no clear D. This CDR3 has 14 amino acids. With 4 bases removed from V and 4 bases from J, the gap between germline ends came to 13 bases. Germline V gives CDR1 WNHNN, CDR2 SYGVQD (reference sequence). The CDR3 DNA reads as TGCGCCAGCAGTGCGTTGGAGGACGGCACTGAAGCTTTCTTT. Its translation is CASSALEDGTEAFF.

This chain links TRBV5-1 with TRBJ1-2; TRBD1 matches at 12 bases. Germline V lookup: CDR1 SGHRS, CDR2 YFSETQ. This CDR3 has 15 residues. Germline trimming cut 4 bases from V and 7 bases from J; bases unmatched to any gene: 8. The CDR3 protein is CASSPGDRGLGGYTF. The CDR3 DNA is TGCGCCAGCAGCCCTGGGGACAGGGGGCTGGGTGGCTACACCTTC. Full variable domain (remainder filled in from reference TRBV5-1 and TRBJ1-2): KAGVTQTPRYLIKTRGQQVTLSCSPISGHRSVSWYQQTPGQGLQFLFEYFSETQRNKGNFPGRFSGRQFSNSRSEMNVSTLELGDSALYLCASSPGDRGLGGYTFGSGTRLTVV.

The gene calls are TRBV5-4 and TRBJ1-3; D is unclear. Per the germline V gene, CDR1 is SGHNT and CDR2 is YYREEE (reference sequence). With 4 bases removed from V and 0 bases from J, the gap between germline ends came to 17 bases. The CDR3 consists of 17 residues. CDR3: CASSPVGPGSSGNTIYF. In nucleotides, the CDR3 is TGTGCCAGCAGCCCGGTAGGGCCCGGGAGCTCTGGAAACACCATATATTTT. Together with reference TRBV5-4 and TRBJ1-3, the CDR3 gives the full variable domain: ETGVTQSPTHLIKTRGQQVTLRCSSQSGHNTVSWYQQALGQGPQFIFQYYREEENGRGNFPPRFSGLQFPNYSSELNVNALELDDSALYLCASSPVGPGSSGNTIYFGEGSWLTVV.

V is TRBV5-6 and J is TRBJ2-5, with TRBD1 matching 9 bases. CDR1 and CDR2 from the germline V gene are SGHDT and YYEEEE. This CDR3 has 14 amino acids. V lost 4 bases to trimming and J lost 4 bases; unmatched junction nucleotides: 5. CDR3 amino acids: CASSHGQGTETQYF. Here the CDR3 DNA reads TGTGCCAGCAGCCATGGACAGGGGACAGAGACCCAGTACTTC.

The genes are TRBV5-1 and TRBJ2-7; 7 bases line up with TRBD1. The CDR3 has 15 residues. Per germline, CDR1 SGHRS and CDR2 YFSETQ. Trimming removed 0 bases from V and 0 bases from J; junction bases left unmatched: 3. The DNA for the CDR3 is TGCGCCAGCAGCTTGGTCTCAGGGGGCTCCTACGAGCAGTACTTC. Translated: CASSLVSGGSYEQYF.

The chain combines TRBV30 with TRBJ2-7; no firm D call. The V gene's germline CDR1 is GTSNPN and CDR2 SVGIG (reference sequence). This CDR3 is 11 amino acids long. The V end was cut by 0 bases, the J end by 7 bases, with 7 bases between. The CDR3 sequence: CAWSVEWEQYF. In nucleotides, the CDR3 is TGTGCCTGGAGTGTCGAGTGGGAGCAGTACTTC.

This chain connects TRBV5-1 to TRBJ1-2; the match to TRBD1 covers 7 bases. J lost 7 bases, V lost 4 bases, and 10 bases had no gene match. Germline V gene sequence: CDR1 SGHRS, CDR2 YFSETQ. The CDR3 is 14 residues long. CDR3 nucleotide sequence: TGCGCCAGCAGCAGTGGGGACAGTTTGAGTGGCTACACCTTC. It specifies CASSSGDSLSGYTF.

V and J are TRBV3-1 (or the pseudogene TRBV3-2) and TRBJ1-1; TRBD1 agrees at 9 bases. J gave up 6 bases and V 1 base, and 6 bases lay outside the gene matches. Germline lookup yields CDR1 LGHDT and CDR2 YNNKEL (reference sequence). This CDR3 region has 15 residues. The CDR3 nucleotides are TGTGCCAGCAGCCAAGCCGGGACAGGGCTGTCTGAAGCTTTCTTT. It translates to CASSQAGTGLSEAFF.

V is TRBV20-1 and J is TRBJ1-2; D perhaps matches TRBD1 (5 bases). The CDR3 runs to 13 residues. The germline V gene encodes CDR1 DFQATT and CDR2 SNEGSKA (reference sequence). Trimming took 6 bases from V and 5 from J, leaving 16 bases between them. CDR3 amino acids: CSASMGGGYGYTF. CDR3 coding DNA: TGCAGTGCGAGTATGGGGGGAGGTTATGGCTACACCTTC.

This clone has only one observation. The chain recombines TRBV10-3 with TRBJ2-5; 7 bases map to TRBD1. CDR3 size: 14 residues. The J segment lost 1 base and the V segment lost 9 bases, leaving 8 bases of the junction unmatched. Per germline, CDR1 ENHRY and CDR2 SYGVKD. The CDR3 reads CAITPGQSQETQYF. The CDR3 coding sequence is TGTGCCATAACTCCGGGACAGAGCCAAGAGACCCAGTACTTC.

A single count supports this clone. The CDR3 DNA follows: TGTGCCAGCAGTTCGTTTGATGGCTACACCTTC. This translates into CASSSFDGYTF. The chain recombines TRBV6-5 with TRBJ1-2; D remains unclear. The CDR3 runs 11 residues. Germline-derived CDR1 and CDR2 are MNHEY and SVGAGI. The germline V and J ends were trimmed by 4 bases and 6 bases, with 6 bases remaining between them.

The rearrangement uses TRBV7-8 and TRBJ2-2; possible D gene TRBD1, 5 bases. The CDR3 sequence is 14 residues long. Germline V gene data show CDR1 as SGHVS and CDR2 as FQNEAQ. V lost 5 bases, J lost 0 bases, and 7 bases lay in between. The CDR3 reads CASSPRANTGELFF. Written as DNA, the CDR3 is TGTGCCAGCAGCCCCAGGGCGAACACCGGGGAGCTGTTTTTT. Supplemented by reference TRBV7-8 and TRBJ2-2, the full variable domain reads GAGVSQSPRYKVAKRGQDVALRCDPISGHVSLFWYQQALGQGPEFLTYFQNEAQLDKSGLPSDRFFAERPEGSVSTLKIQRTQQEDSAVYLCASSPRANTGELFFGEGSRLTVL.

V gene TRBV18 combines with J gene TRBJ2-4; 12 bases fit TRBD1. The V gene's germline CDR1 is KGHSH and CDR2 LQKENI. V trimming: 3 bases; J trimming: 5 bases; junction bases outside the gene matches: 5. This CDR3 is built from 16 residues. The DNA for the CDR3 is TGTGCCAGCTCACCCACAGGGACAGGGGGCCAAAACATTCAGTACTTC. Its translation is CASSPTGTGGQNIQYF.

This CDR3 reads CASKTGQSAYEQYF. The CDR3 bases are TGCGCCAGCAAAACGGGACAGTCTGCCTACGAGCAGTACTTC. The rearrangement uses TRBV5-1 and TRBJ2-7, with TRBD1 identical over 7 bases. This CDR3 contains 14 residues. Trimming at V came to 6 bases and at J to 2 bases, leaving 8 bases not matched to a gene. Germline V lookup: CDR1 SGHRS, CDR2 YFSETQ.

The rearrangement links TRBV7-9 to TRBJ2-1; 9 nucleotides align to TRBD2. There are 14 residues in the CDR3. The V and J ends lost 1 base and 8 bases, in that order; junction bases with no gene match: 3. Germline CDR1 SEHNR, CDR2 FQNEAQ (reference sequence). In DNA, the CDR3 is TGTGCCAGCAGCTTAGTTAGCGGGAGACATGAGCAGTTCTTC. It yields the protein CASSLVSGRHEQFF.